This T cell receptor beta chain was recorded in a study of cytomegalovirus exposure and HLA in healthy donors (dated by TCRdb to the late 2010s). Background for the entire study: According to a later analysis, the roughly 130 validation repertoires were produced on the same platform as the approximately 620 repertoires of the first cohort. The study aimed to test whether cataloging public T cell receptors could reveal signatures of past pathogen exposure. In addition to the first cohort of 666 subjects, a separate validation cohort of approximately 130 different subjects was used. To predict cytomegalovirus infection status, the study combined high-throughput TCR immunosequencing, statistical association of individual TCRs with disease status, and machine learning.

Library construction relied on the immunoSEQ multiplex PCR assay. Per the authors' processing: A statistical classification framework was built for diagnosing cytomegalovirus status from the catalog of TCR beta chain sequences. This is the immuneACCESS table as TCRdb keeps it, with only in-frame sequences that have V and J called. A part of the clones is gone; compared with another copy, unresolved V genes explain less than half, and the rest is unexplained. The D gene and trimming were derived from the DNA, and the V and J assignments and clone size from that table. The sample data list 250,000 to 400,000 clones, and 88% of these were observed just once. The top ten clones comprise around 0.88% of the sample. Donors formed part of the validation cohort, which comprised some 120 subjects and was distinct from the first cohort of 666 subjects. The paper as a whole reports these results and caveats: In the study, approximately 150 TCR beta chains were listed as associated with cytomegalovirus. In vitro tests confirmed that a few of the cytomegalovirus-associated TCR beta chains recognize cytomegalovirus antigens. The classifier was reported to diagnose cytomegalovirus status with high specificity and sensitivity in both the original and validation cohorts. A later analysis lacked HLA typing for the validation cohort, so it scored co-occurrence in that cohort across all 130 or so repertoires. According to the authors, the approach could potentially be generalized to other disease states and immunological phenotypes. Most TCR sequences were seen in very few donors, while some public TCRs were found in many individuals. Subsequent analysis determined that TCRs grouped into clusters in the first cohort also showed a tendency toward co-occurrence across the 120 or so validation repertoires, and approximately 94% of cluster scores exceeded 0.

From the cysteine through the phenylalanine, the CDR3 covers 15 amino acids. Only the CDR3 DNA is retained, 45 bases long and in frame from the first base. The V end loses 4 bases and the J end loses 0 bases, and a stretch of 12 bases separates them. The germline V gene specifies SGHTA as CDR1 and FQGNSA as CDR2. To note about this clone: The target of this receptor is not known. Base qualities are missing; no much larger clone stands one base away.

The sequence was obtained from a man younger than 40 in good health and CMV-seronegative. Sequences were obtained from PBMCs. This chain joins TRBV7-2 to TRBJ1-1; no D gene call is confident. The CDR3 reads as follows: CASSSQTYLNTEAFF. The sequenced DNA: TGTGCCAGCAGCTCCCAGACATACCTGAACACTGAAGCTTTCTTT.